This TCR beta chain emerged from a study of OX40 agonist ivuxolimab in advanced cancers. About this clone itself: At one of its ends the junction is not consistent with the germline gene, which may arise from a read error.

Assay: immunoSEQ multiplex PCR; the TCRdb copy retains only in-frame clones and omits some. The sample includes 80,000 or so clones, 84% of them seen just once. The receptor was isolated from an adult with an advanced solid tumor such as melanoma, head and neck, liver or kidney cancer. This specimen was CD4+ or CD8+ T cells sorted from blood, taken in a trial of the OX40 agonist ivuxolimab.

CDR3 DNA sequence: TGTGCCAGCAGCTCCGGGACCTACTCCTCCGAGCAGTACTTC. Amino acid sequence: CASSSGTYSSEQYF. The chain has TRBV11-2 and TRBJ2-7; D may match TRBD1 or TRBD2 (5 bases each). Germline-derived CDR1 and CDR2 are SGHAT and FQNNGV. CDR3 length: 14 amino acids.